A selection of T cell receptor beta chains follows, all from one sample in a study of blood T cell repertoires in COVID-19. Some clones are missing from TCRdb's copy, which holds only in-frame ones; the method was immunoSEQ multiplex PCR. This sample has roughly 200,000 clones, with about 83% found just once. Specimen: peripheral blood. These receptors were collected from a person between 65 and 79 years old with COVID-19, enrolled during active disease. Each CDR3 is given with its conserved first and last residue. D genes are given only for firm matches. Some rows mark clone size as missing; the rest say once, few, many or name a class of expanded clone.

clone size	J gene	D gene	V gene	CDR3 DNA	CDR3 protein
NA	TRBJ2-1	TRBD2	TRBV12-5	TGTGCTAGTGGTTTTTTTGTCCGGGAGGCTCCTAGGTACAATGAGCAGTTCTTC	CASGFFVREAPRYNEQFF
NA	TRBJ2-2	TRBD2	TRBV4-2	TGTGCCAGCAGCCAGATAAGCGGGACGAACACCGGGGAGCTGTTTTTT	CASSQISGTNTGELFF
NA	TRBJ1-4	TRBD1	TRBV18	TGTGCCAGCTCACCGGGGACAGGGATTGAAAAACTGTTTTTT	CASSPGTGIEKLFF
once	TRBJ2-5	NA	TRBV7-2	TGTGCCAGCAGCTCCCGGACAGAAGGAGAGACCCAGTACTTC	CASSSRTEGETQYF
NA	TRBJ1-1	TRBD1	TRBV25-1	TGTGCCAGCATGGACAGGGGGCGGCCTGAAGCTTTCTTT	CASMDRGRPEAFF
NA	TRBJ1-2	NA	TRBV18	TGTGCCAGCTCACCCGTACCCGACGCCGGACAGACCACCTATGGCTACACCTTC	CASSPVPDAGQTTYGYTF
NA	TRBJ2-3	NA	TRBV7-6	TGTGCCAGCAGCTTAGCGGATGGGCCTACAGATACGCAGTATTTT	CASSLADGPTDTQYF
NA	TRBJ2-1	TRBD2	TRBV5-1	TGCGCCAGCAGCAGCCCGGGACTAGCGGGAGTAAATGAGCAGTTCTTC	CASSSPGLAGVNEQFF
NA	TRBJ1-2	NA	TRBV28	TGTGCCAGCAGTTTAAATGTGCGTCCGATCTATGGCTACACCTTC	CASSLNVRPIYGYTF
NA	TRBJ1-2	NA	TRBV19	TGTGCCAGTAGTATAGGAGTTATGAACTATGGCTACACCTTC	CASSIGVMNYGYTF
NA	TRBJ1-2	NA	TRBV7-8	TGTGCCAGCAGCTCCTATACAGGGCTATGGGGAGGCTACACCTTC	CASSSYTGLWGGYTF
NA	TRBJ2-5	TRBD2	TRBV7-3	TGTGCCAGCAGCTTAGGGACTAGCGGCCAAGAGACCCAGTACTTC	CASSLGTSGQETQYF
NA	TRBJ1-1	TRBD1	TRBV6-5	TGTGCCAGCAGGATCGGACAGGGGGCTGAAGCTTTCTTT	CASRIGQGAEAFF
once	TRBJ2-3	TRBD2	TRBV7-2	TGTGCCAGCAGCCGTGACACTAGCGAAGATACGCAGTATTTT	CASSRDTSEDTQYF
NA	TRBJ2-3	TRBD2	TRBV27	TGTGCCAGCAGTTACGGGGGGGTCTCGGATACGCAGTATTTT	CASSYGGVSDTQYF
NA	TRBJ2-2	TRBD1	TRBV18	TGTGCCAGCTCACTAGCCCTCGGGCAGGGGGCTAACACCGGGGAGCTGTTTTTT	CASSLALGQGANTGELFF
NA	TRBJ2-7	NA	TRBV28	TGTGCCAGCAGTTTAATCGGCAGGGGCCCAGAGGTGCAGTACTTC	CASSLIGRGPEVQYF
NA	TRBJ2-7	TRBD2	TRBV19	TGTGCCAGTAGTACGGGACTAGCGGGAGGGCCCTCCGAGCAGTACTTC	CASSTGLAGGPSEQYF
NA	TRBJ2-3	NA	TRBV10-3	TGTGCCATCAGACAGGGCACTAGCACAGATACGCAGTATTTT	CAIRQGTSTDTQYF
NA	TRBJ2-3	NA	TRBV11-2	TGTGCCAGCAGCCCGAGGAGGGATACGCAGTATTTT	CASSPRRDTQYF
NA	TRBJ1-2	TRBD1	TRBV6-2/TRBV6-3	TGTGCCAGCAGCTCGGGACAGATCCTCTATGGCTACACCTTC	CASSSGQILYGYTF
NA	TRBJ1-5	NA	TRBV3-1/TRBV3-2	TGTGCCAGCAGCCAAGATCCCCCGAGCACCACAGATTATAGCAATCAGCCCCAGCATTTT	CASSQDPPSTTDYSNQPQHF
NA	TRBJ2-6	NA	TRBV7-5	TGTGTCAGACACGAAGGGGGCGTTGGGGCCAACGTCCTGACTTTC	CVRHEGGVGANVLTF
NA	TRBJ1-6	NA	TRBV5-1	TGCGCCAGCAGCTTGGATGTGACTGGCAGAAAGAATAATTCACCCCTCCACTTT	CASSLDVTGRKNNSPLHF
NA	TRBJ1-4	NA	TRBV16	TGTGCCAGCAGCCAATTCAGGATGGATTCAACTAATGAAAAACTGTTTTTT	CASSQFRMDSTNEKLFF
NA	TRBJ2-1	NA	TRBV2	TGTGCCAGCAGCCGCGAAATAGCGGTCTCCTACAATGAGCAGTTCTTC	CASSREIAVSYNEQFF
NA	TRBJ2-4	NA	TRBV13	TGTGCCAGCAGCTTATCTGGGCCGTTGTACTTC	CASSLSGPLYF
NA	TRBJ2-7	TRBD2	TRBV6-2/TRBV6-3	TGTGCCAGCAGCCGAAAGAATATAGCGGGCTTCGAGCAGTACTTC	CASSRKNIAGFEQYF
NA	TRBJ2-7	TRBD1	TRBV5-1	TGCGCCAGCAGCTTGGTAGGGGGCAGAGCTTACGAGCAGTACTTC	CASSLVGGRAYEQYF
NA	TRBJ1-5	TRBD1	TRBV6-5	TGTGCCAGCTTGGACAGGTTCCTAAATCAGCCCCAGCATTTT	CASLDRFLNQPQHF
NA	TRBJ1-2	NA	TRBV7-9	TGTGCCAGCAGCTTTTCTACACGGGGGTATGGCTACACCTTC	CASSFSTRGYGYTF
NA	TRBJ1-2	NA	TRBV29-1	TGCAGCGTTTCCCAGAAGGTAGCCTATGGCTACACCTTC	CSVSQKVAYGYTF
NA	TRBJ1-6	NA	TRBV2	TGTGCCAGCAGCAGGCGAAATTCACCCCTCCACTTT	CASSRRNSPLHF
NA	TRBJ1-1	NA	TRBV4-1	TGCGCCAGCAGCCAAGTACAGGGCTCTGAAGCTTTCTTT	CASSQVQGSEAFF
NA	TRBJ2-7	TRBD1	TRBV12-3/TRBV12-4	TGTGCCAGCAGTTTTAATCAGGGGGCGAGCCAGTACTTC	CASSFNQGASQYF
NA	TRBJ2-2	TRBD2	TRBV11-3	TGTGCCAGCAGCTACGGGTCTAGCGGGAGAGGAGCCGGGGAGCTGTTTTTT	CASSYGSSGRGAGELFF
NA	TRBJ1-6	TRBD1	TRBV7-8	TGTGCCAGCAGCTTAGTTTACAGGGGGGATTCACCCCTCCACTTT	CASSLVYRGDSPLHF
NA	TRBJ1-1	TRBD1	TRBV4-1	TGCGCCAGCAGCCAAGTCGACAGGGACACTGAAGCTTTCTTT	CASSQVDRDTEAFF
NA	TRBJ2-1	NA	TRBV11-2	TGTGCCAGCAGCCGACGCTACAGGGCTATTTCTACGGATGAGCAGTTCTTC	CASSRRYRAISTDEQFF
few	TRBJ2-7	NA	TRBV3-1/TRBV3-2	TGTGCCAGCAGCCGGACAGTTTCCTACGAGCAGTACTTC	CASSRTVSYEQYF
few	TRBJ2-5	NA	TRBV25-1	TGTGCCAGCAGCCCCGGGACTTTCCAAGAGACCCAGTACTTC	CASSPGTFQETQYF
few	TRBJ2-3	TRBD1	TRBV28	TGTGCCAGCAGTCCCGGACAGGGGGCTGTTCATACGCAGTATTTT	CASSPGQGAVHTQYF
NA	TRBJ2-5	TRBD2	TRBV7-2	TGTGCCAGCAGCCTCGGGACTATCCAAGAGACCCAGTACTTC	CASSLGTIQETQYF
NA	TRBJ2-7	TRBD2	TRBV11-1	TGTGCCAGCAGCGCGAGCGGGAGGGCCCCCCACGAGCAGTACTTC	CASSASGRAPHEQYF
NA	TRBJ2-7	NA	TRBV11-2	TGTGCCAGCAGCGAGGACTGGAATTCCTACGAGCAGTACTTC	CASSEDWNSYEQYF
NA	TRBJ1-3	NA	TRBV29-1	TGCAGCGTTGCCAGGGTGGGTGGAAACACCATATATTTT	CSVARVGGNTIYF
NA	TRBJ2-3	TRBD1	TRBV5-4	TGTGCCAGCAGCCCCGGGACAGTGATAACAGATACGCAGTATTTT	CASSPGTVITDTQYF
NA	TRBJ1-2	TRBD1	TRBV7-2	TGTGCCAGCAGCGCGCAGGGGGTAAATGGCTACACCTTC	CASSAQGVNGYTF
NA	TRBJ2-2	NA	TRBV19	TGTGCCAGTACCCCCCCCCAGACGAACACCGGGGAGCTGTTTTTT	CASTPPQTNTGELFF
few	TRBJ1-5	NA	TRBV4-1	TGCGCCAGCAGCTACGAACTGGAGGGGCTTCAGCCCCAGCATTTT	CASSYELEGLQPQHF
NA	TRBJ1-3	TRBD1	TRBV28	TGTGCCAGCGAAGTCGGACAGGGACTCCTACACTCTGGAAACACCATATATTTT	CASEVGQGLLHSGNTIYF
NA	TRBJ1-1	NA	TRBV18	TGTGCCAGCTCACCAGGGAGGGGCAACACTGAAGCTTTCTTT	CASSPGRGNTEAFF
NA	TRBJ1-6	TRBD1	TRBV27	TGTGCCAGCAGTTTGCGGTGGGACAGGGGGAGCTCCTATAATTCACCCCTCCACTTT	CASSLRWDRGSSYNSPLHF